The T cell receptor (beta chain) described here comes from a study of OX40 agonist ivuxolimab in advanced cancers. The overall study: Participants averaged 60 years of age (range about 23 to 80) and were less than 85% male.

Germline V gene data show CDR1 as SEHNR and CDR2 as FQNEAQ (reference sequence). Trimming left V 1 base short and J 5 bases short, with 8 bases between. The CDR3 is made up of 13 amino acids. Study-wide findings and caveats: Compared with CD4+, CD8+ T cells on average had more expanded clones. Circulating CD4+ and CD8+ T cells showed clonal expansion by week 6 at 0.1 to 3.0 mg/kg.

Clones were sequenced by immunoSEQ multiplex PCR, and TCRdb holds only the in-frame ones, with some missing. Of about 43,000 clones listed, 86% were seen once; the top ten hold more than 12%. Regarding this clone: Its target is unknown.

This TCR was recovered from an adult with an advanced solid tumor such as melanoma, head and neck, liver or kidney cancer. The V gene is TRBV7-9, the J gene TRBJ1-1; the D is unclear. Specimen: CD4+ or CD8+ T cells sorted from blood, collected in a trial of the OX40 agonist ivuxolimab. The CDR3 coding sequence is TGTGCCAGCAGCTTAGAGTCGGAAACTGAAGCTTTCTTT. Its translation: CASSLESETEAFF.